Shown below are 21 T cell receptor beta chains from a single sample sequenced in a study of human T cells and chemical hapten exposure. TCRdb re-analysed the RACE reads in MiXCR, keeping a single row per CDR3 protein. The data contain 350,000 to 450,000 distinct CDR3 sequences, more than 4.5% of them singletons. Regarding time point: pre-sensitization, week 0. Treatment given: therapeutic diphenylcyclopropenone sensitization with weekly scalp DPC. The source material was whole blood, sampled in connection with sensitization to the hapten diphenylcyclopropenone (DPC). All receptors derive from a woman in her fifties or sixties with alopecia areata. Some clones in this sample may be carry-over from other donors' samples.

The table lists this clonotype with a few counts. The chain employs TRBV14 and TRBJ1-1; tentative D call: TRBD1 (5 bases). Germline CDR1 reads SGHDN; CDR2 reads FVKESK. The CDR3 length is 13 residues. Trimming removed 0 bases from V and 11 bases from J, with 13 bases in between. CDR3: CASSQDRGGAAFF. Here the CDR3 DNA reads TGTGCCAGCAGCCAAGATCGGGGAGGGGCCGCTTTCTTT.

This clonotype was recorded many times. The chain has TRBV20-1 and TRBJ2-1; TRBD2 matches 10 bases. Germline loops: CDR1 DFQATT, CDR2 SNEGSKA (reference sequence). The CDR3 is 15 amino acids. V was clipped by 0 bases and J by 3 bases; unmatched bases: 2. The CDR3 loop reads CSARETSGIYNEQFF. The CDR3 DNA is TGCAGTGCTAGAGAAACTAGCGGGATCTACAATGAGCAGTTCTTC.

The chain has TRBV28 and TRBJ1-2; 7 bases are shared with TRBD1. Trimming at V came to 7 bases and at J to 4 bases, leaving 12 bases not matched to a gene. Germline assignment: CDR1 MDHEN and CDR2 SYDVKM. The CDR3 spans 15 residues. CDR3: CASNPPDRRPYGYTF. The CDR3 DNA is TGTGCCAGCAACCCCCCGGACAGGAGACCCTATGGCTACACCTTC.

This clonotype was detected many times. The genes are TRBV9 and TRBJ1-1; 10 nucleotides line up with TRBD1. Germline CDR1 SGDLS, CDR2 YYNGEE. V shed 2 bases and J 4 bases; nucleotides not matched to a gene: 5. The CDR3 runs 15 residues. CDR3 sequence: CASSVTGGTSTEAFF. CDR3 nucleotide sequence: TGTGCCAGCAGCGTGACAGGGGGCACAAGCACTGAAGCTTTCTTT.

This clonotype came up a few times. The chain recombines TRBV29-1 with TRBJ2-7; tentatively, D is TRBD1 (6 bases). The germline gives CDR1 SQVTM, CDR2 ANQGSEA. The CDR3 consists of 20 residues. Deletions cut 6 bases from V and 2 bases from J, with 35 bases between. CDR3 residues: CSVWGTIPRTLGAKPYEQYF. The CDR3 region has the DNA TGCAGCGTCTGGGGTACGATCCCACGTACGTTGGGGGCCAAACCCTACGAGCAGTACTTC.

This clonotype was found many times. V usage is TRBV28 and J usage is TRBJ2-3; D unclear. This CDR3 has 14 residues. V was pared by 3 bases and J by 0 bases, with 7 bases between. The germline V gene encodes CDR1 MDHEN and CDR2 SYDVKM. The CDR3 DNA reads TGTGCCAGCAGTTTTAGCAGTAGCACAGATACGCAGTATTTT. Its translation is CASSFSSSTDTQYF.

V usage is TRBV18 and J usage is TRBJ1-1, with 7 bases fitting TRBD1. The V gene's germline CDR1 is KGHSH and CDR2 LQKENI. The length of the CDR3 is 15 residues. The trim removed 2 bases at V and 5 bases at J, leaving 8 bases unmatched. DNA of the CDR3: TGTGCCAGCTCACCAGAAAAGGGGGCGCGAACTGAAGCTTTCTTT. Amino acid sequence: CASSPEKGARTEAFF.

The sample holds many counts of this clonotype. V is TRBV28 and J is TRBJ2-1, with D possibly matching TRBD1 (5 bases). The germline CDR1 and CDR2 sequences are MDHEN and SYDVKM. V lost 8 bases, J lost 5 bases, and 10 bases lay in between. The CDR3 is 12 amino acids. The CDR3 region has the DNA TGTGCCAGCGGGGCAAGGGACAATGAGCAGTTCTTC. Translated: CASGARDNEQFF. Full variable domain (rest looked up from reference TRBV28 and TRBJ2-1): DVKVTQSSRYLVKRTGEKVFLECVQDMDHENMFWYRQDPGLGLRLIYFSYDVKMKEKGDIPEGYSVSREKKERFSLILESASTNQTSMYLCASGARDNEQFFGPGTRLTVL.

This clonotype was found a few times. The V gene is TRBV5-4, the J gene TRBJ2-5, with D perhaps TRBD2 (6 bases). The CDR3 has 15 residues. From germline, CDR1 is SGHNT and CDR2 YYREEE (reference sequence). Deletions cut 2 bases from V and 2 bases from J, with 13 bases between. CDR3 bases: TGTGCCAGCAGCTTTCGTCCCGGGACTCAAGAGACCCAGTACTTC. This sequence encodes CASSFRPGTQETQYF.

This clonotype was seen repeatedly, ten times or more. The J gene is TRBJ2-7, the V gene TRBV7-7, with D uncertain. The germline V gene encodes CDR1 SSHAT and CDR2 FNYEAQ (reference sequence). The CDR3 runs to 14 residues. V lost 5 bases and J lost 2, with 13 bases in between. The CDR3 spells CASSHSGRTYEQYF. CDR3 bases: TGTGCCAGCAGCCACTCCGGACGGACCTACGAGCAGTACTTC.

This clonotype was observed a few times. V and J are TRBV18 and TRBJ2-7; TRBD2 matches 9 bases. The V and J ends lost 5 bases and 4 bases, in that order; junction bases with no gene match: 6. The CDR3 covers 14 residues. Looked up from germline, CDR1 is KGHSH and CDR2 is LQKENI. The CDR3 DNA reads TGTGCCAGCTCAGGAGGGACTAGCAAATACGAGCAGTACTTC. Translated: CASSGGTSKYEQYF.

This rearrangement joins TRBV5-6 to TRBJ2-6, with a weak D call TRBD2 (6 bases). The CDR3 has 17 residues. The V end was cut by 0 bases, the J end by 0 bases, with 10 bases between. The germline V gene encodes CDR1 SGHDT and CDR2 YYEEEE. CDR3 sequence reads: CASSLGISGSGANVLTF. As DNA, the CDR3 is TGTGCCAGCAGCTTGGGCATTAGCGGCTCTGGGGCCAACGTCCTGACTTTC.

This clonotype was detected many times. The CDR3 bases are TGTGCCAGCAGTAGGCAAAATAATGAGCAGTTCTTC. Translated, it gives CASSRQNNEQFF. The chain employs TRBV25-1 and TRBJ2-1; no reliable D call. This CDR3 is 12 amino acids long. CDR1 is MGHDK and CDR2 is SYGVNS in the germline V gene. Trimming took off 5 bases at V and 7 bases at J, with 9 bases between the two ends.

There are many counts of this clonotype. V and J are TRBV29-1 and TRBJ2-3; 9 nucleotides align to TRBD2. Trimming took 0 bases from V and 5 from J; bases not matched to a gene: 9. CDR3 size: 16 residues. CDR1 SQVTM and CDR2 ANQGSEA come from the germline V gene. The CDR3, as DNA: TGCAGCGTTGAAGATCCGGGCGGGGGGGCCGGAGATACGCAGTATTTT. Translation: CSVEDPGGGAGDTQYF.

This clonotype was recorded many times. This chain connects TRBV5-4 to TRBJ1-5; a weak D match, TRBD1 (6 bases). Germline V gene sequence: CDR1 SGHNT, CDR2 YYREEE (reference sequence). CDR3 size: 16 residues. V lost 3 bases and J lost 0, with 13 bases in between. The CDR3 here is CASSSRGGDSNQPQHF. CDR3 in DNA: TGTGCCAGCAGCTCCCGAGGGGGGGATAGCAATCAGCCCCAGCATTTT.

This chain uses TRBV27 with TRBJ2-1, with a tentative D call TRBD2 (7 bases). CDR1 is MNHEY and CDR2 is SMNVEV in the germline V gene (reference sequence). V was cut by 0 bases and J by 4 bases, with 10 bases left in between. The length of the CDR3 is 15 residues. CDR3 bases: TGTGCCAGCAGTTTATCGAGGGGGGGATACAATGAGCAGTTCTTC. Translated: CASSLSRGGYNEQFF.

The rearrangement uses TRBV27 and TRBJ2-3; 8 positions agree with TRBD2. Trimming cost V 4 bases and J 4 bases; bases outside gene matches: 4. The V gene's germline CDR1 is MNHEY and CDR2 SMNVEV (reference sequence). This CDR3 is built from 14 residues. As DNA, the CDR3 is TGTGCCAGCAGTTATCGACTAGCGCCAGATACGCAGTATTTT. It encodes CASSYRLAPDTQYF.

In this sample, this clonotype turned up many times. The DNA for the CDR3 is TGCAGCGTTGAAGATCAGGCGGGAGGTTCGCGTGAGCAGTTCTTC. Translated, it gives CSVEDQAGGSREQFF. The rearrangement joins TRBV29-1 to TRBJ2-1; 8 bases are shared with TRBD2. In germline, CDR1 is SQVTM, CDR2 ANQGSEA. Trimming cost V 0 bases and J 9 bases; bases outside gene matches: 10. The CDR3 runs to 15 residues.

This clonotype was seen a few times. The CDR3 sequence is CSARGGTVAGEAFF. CDR3 sequence (DNA): TGCAGTGCTAGAGGTGGGACGGTGGCGGGGGAAGCTTTCTTT. The chain employs TRBV20-1 and TRBJ1-1; the D gene is possibly TRBD1 (5 bases). Germline CDR1 and CDR2: DFQATT and SNEGSKA (reference sequence). The CDR3 contains 14 residues. V dropped 1 base and J dropped 8 bases, with 17 bases sitting between them.

With regard to this clonotype: Just one base apart from a much larger clone, this may be a read error. This chain joins TRBV18 and TRBJ1-1; D ambiguous. Per the germline V gene, CDR1 is KGHSH and CDR2 is LQKENI. The CDR3 is 14 residues long. CDR3 loop: CAGSPIASFGEAFF. The CDR3 DNA follows: TGTGCCGGCTCACCAATAGCCAGCTTCGGTGAAGCTTTCTTT.

The genes are TRBV7-9 and TRBJ1-5; tentative D call: TRBD1 (6 bases). The CDR3 sequence is 15 residues long. V was shortened by 5 bases and J by 6 bases, with 17 bases between the two germline ends. CDR1 and CDR2 (germline): SEHNR, FQNEAQ (reference sequence). CDR3 coding DNA: TGTGCCAGCAGCAGAGAACAGGGAGGCGGTCAGCCCCAGCATTTT. Translation: CASSREQGGGQPQHF.